The sequence of this T cell receptor beta chain was determined in a study of T cell changes during pregnancy in multiple sclerosis. The CDR3 length is 11 residues. Deletions cut 6 bases from V and 2 bases from J, with 5 bases between. Germline V CDR1 and CDR2: MGHDK, SYGVNS. Clones were read by immunoSEQ multiplex PCR, and TCRdb kept only the in-frame ones, dropping some. The table lists around 50,000 clones, 90% to 95% of them singletons, with about 4.7% in the top ten. The sample consisted of CD8+ T cells from peripheral blood mononuclear cells, taken in the first trimester of pregnancy. V and J are TRBV25-1 and TRBJ2-7; unclear D gene. This clonotype was sampled from a female donor with multiple sclerosis, enrolled in a pregnancy study. In DNA, the CDR3 is TGTGCCAGCAGAGCCACCTACGAGCAGTACTTC. Translated: CASRATYEQYF.